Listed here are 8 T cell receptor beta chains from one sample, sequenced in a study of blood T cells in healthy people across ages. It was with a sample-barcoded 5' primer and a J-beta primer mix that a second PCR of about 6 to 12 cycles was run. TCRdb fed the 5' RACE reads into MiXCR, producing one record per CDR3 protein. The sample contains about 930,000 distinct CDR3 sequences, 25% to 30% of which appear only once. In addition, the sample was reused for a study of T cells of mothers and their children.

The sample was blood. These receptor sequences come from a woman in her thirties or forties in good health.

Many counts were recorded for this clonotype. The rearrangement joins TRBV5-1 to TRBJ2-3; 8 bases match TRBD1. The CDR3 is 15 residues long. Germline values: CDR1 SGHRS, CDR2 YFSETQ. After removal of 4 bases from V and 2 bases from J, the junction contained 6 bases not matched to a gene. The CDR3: CASSATGVITDTQYF. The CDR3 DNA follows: TGCGCCAGCAGCGCGACAGGGGTCATCACAGATACGCAGTATTTT.

The CDR3 protein is CASSQEGGESTEAFF. The CDR3 DNA follows: TGCGCCAGCAGCCAAGAAGGCGGAGAATCCACTGAAGCTTTCTTT. This chain connects TRBV4-1 to TRBJ1-1; D is uncertain. Trimming pared 0 bases from V and 4 bases from J, leaving 12 bases between. The CDR3 runs 15 residues. Looked up from germline, CDR1 is MGHRA and CDR2 is YSYEKL.

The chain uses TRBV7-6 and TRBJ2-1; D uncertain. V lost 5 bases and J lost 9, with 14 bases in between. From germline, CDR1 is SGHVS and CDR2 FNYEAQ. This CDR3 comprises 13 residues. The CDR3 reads CASSRRPGGEQFF. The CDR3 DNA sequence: TGTGCCAGCAGCCGGAGACCCGGTGGTGAGCAGTTCTTC.

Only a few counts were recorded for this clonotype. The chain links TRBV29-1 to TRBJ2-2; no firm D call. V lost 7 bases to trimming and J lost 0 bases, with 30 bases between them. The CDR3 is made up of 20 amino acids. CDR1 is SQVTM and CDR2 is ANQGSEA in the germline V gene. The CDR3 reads CSGQLAASAQWYPNTGELFF. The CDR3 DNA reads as TGCAGCGGCCAGTTGGCGGCCAGTGCTCAATGGTATCCGAACACCGGGGAGCTGTTTTTT.

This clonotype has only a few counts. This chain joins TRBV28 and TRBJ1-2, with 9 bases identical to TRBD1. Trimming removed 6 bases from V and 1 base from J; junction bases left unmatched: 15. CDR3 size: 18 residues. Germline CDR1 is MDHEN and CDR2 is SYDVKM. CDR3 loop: CASRPPRQGEVRNYGYTF. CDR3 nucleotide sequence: TGTGCCAGCAGACCACCGAGACAGGGGGAGGTTCGTAACTATGGCTACACCTTC.

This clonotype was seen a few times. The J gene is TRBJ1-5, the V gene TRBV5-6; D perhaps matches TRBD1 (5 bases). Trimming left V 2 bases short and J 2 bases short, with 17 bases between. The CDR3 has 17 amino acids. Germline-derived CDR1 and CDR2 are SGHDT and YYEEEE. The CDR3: CASSLWGSRTGNQPQHF. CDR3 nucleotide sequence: TGTGCCAGCAGCTTATGGGGCAGCCGAACTGGCAATCAGCCCCAGCATTTT.

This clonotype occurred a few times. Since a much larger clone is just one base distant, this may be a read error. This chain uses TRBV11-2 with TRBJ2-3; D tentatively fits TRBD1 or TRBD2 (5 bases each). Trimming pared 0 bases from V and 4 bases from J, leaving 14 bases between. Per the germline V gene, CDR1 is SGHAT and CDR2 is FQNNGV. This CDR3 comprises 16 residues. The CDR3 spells CASSLDRDGKADTQYF. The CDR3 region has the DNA TGTGCCAGCAGCTTAGATCGGGACGGCAAGGCAGATACGCAGTATTTT.

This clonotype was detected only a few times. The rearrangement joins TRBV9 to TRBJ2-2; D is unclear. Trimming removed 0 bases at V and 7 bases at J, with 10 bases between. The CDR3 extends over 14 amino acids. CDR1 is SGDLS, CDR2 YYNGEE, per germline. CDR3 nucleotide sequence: TGTGCCAGCAGCGTAGGGTCAGGATACGGGGAGCTGTTTTTT. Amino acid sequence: CASSVGSGYGELFF.